This T cell receptor beta chain emerged from a study of control samples from healthy donors and cancer patients. This CDR3 has 14 amino acids. CDR1 and CDR2 from the germline V gene are MNHEY and SVGEGT. Trimming shortened V by 5 bases and J by 3 bases, and 11 bases separated the two germline ends. Assay: immunoSEQ multiplex PCR; the TCRdb copy retains only in-frame clones and omits some. Of tens of thousands of clones listed, approximately 90% are singletons. Source material: blood. The source is a woman in her 70s in good health. The chain carries TRBV6-2 or TRBV6-3 and TRBJ1-5; D gene ambiguous. The CDR3 DNA reads TGTGCCAGCAGTCCCACGGCCTTCAATCAGCCCCAGCATTTT. It is translated as CASSPTAFNQPQHF.